Presented here are 21 T cell receptor beta chains from one specimen sequenced in a study of Ad26.COV2.S vaccination and SARS-CoV-2 variants. Sequenced by immunoSEQ multiplex PCR; TCRdb stores in-frame clones only, minus some. The sample yields some 300,000 clones, 85% seen once. Treatment meaning: roughly 20 received Ad26.COV2.S at low or high dose, single or two shots; about five received placebo; per-sample allocation not given. Each sample was drawn 63 days after the first injection (of vaccine or placebo). Material: peripheral blood, obtained in a trial of Ad26.COV2.S vaccine versus placebo. Receptors originate from a person aged 18 to 59 who received the Ad26.COV2.S COVID-19 vaccine or a placebo.

This clone was observed a few times. The chain has TRBV6-1 and TRBJ2-7; D gene uncertain. Germline V lookup: CDR1 MNHNS, CDR2 SASEGT. There are 12 residues in the CDR3. V lost 3 bases and J 3 bases, leaving 6 bases between the germline ends. The CDR3 here is CASSDLNYEQYF. In DNA, the CDR3 is TGTGCCAGCAGTGATTTAAACTACGAGCAGTACTTC.

V is TRBV28 and J is TRBJ2-5; tentatively, D is TRBD1 (6 bases). The CDR3 consists of 14 residues. Germline V gene lookup returns CDR1 MDHEN and CDR2 SYDVKM. The V and J ends lost 9 bases and 0 bases respectively, with 14 bases between them. The CDR3, as DNA: TGTGCCAGTGGACAGCGACCGTACCAAGAGACCCAGTACTTC. Translating it yields CASGQRPYQETQYF.

The chain couples TRBV3-1 (or the pseudogene TRBV3-2) to TRBJ1-4, with D possibly TRBD1 on 6 matching bases. Trimming shortened V by 1 base and J by 4 bases, and 10 bases separated the two germline ends. The CDR3 covers 15 residues. Germline loops: CDR1 LGHDT, CDR2 YNNKEL (reference sequence). The CDR3 reads CASSQGQAFNEKLFF. CDR3 in DNA: TGTGCCAGCAGCCAAGGACAGGCCTTTAATGAAAAACTGTTTTTT.

The chain couples TRBV5-4 to TRBJ1-4; D may be TRBD1 (5 bases). V was clipped by 4 bases and J by 8 bases, with 18 bases between them. CDR1 and CDR2 (germline): SGHNT, YYREEE (reference sequence). This CDR3 is built from 15 residues. In DNA, the CDR3 is TGTGCCAGCAGCATTGTCCCGGGACCCGGAGAAAAACTGTTTTTT. This encodes CASSIVPGPGEKLFF.

The chain recombines TRBV18 with TRBJ1-2; a possible D gene is TRBD1 (5 bases). The V end was cut by 2 bases, the J end by 4 bases, with 11 bases between. The CDR3 extends over 14 amino acids. Germline CDR1 is KGHSH and CDR2 is LQKENI. In nucleotides, the CDR3 is TGTGCCAGCTCACCAGAGGGGTTGAGCTATGGCTACACCTTC. Protein sequence: CASSPEGLSYGYTF.

This clone came up once. This chain uses TRBV6-5 with TRBJ2-7; D may be TRBD1 (6 bases). CDR3 length: 12 amino acids. V gave up 10 bases and J gave up 3 bases, with 13 bases separating them. CDR1 is MNHEY and CDR2 is SVGAGI in the germline V gene. CDR3 protein: CATWTDIYEQYF. The CDR3 DNA follows: TGTGCCACCTGGACAGATATCTACGAGCAGTACTTC.

V and J are TRBV4-2 and TRBJ2-2; D tentatively fits TRBD1 or TRBD2 (5 bases each). Trimming removed 2 bases from V and 6 bases from J, with 16 bases in between. The CDR3 length is 16 residues. Germline CDR1 and CDR2: LGHNA and YNFKEQ. CDR3 nucleotide sequence: TGTGCCAGCAGCCAACAGGGACCCGAACGTCCCGGGGAGCTGTTTTTT. This translates into CASSQQGPERPGELFF.

The gene calls are TRBV29-1 and TRBJ2-7, with 11 bases identical to TRBD1. V was pared by 7 bases and J by 5 bases, with 10 bases of the junction left unmatched. The CDR3 contains 14 residues. Per the germline V gene, CDR1 is SQVTM and CDR2 is ANQGSEA. The CDR3 sequence is CSAGQGARFDEQYF. CDR3 nucleotide sequence: TGCAGCGCTGGACAGGGGGCGAGGTTTGACGAGCAGTACTTC.

The genes are TRBV5-4 and TRBJ1-2, with a possible D match to TRBD1 (5 bases). Trimming left V 1 base short and J 2 bases short, with 12 bases between. The CDR3 covers 15 residues. Germline assignment: CDR1 SGHNT and CDR2 YYREEE (reference sequence). CDR3 bases: TGTGCCAGCAGCTTGAAATCAGGGACGAACTATGGCTACACCTTC. It yields the protein CASSLKSGTNYGYTF.

The chain employs TRBV29-1 and TRBJ1-1, with D perhaps matching TRBD1 (6 bases). V lost 4 bases and J 6 bases, leaving 12 bases between the germline ends. The CDR3 runs 12 residues. Germline CDR1 and CDR2: SQVTM and ANQGSEA. This CDR3 is CSVANRDAEAFF. CDR3 DNA: TGCAGCGTTGCGAACAGGGACGCTGAAGCTTTCTTT.

This clone was recorded only once. V is TRBV6-6 and J is TRBJ1-1, with a weak D call TRBD1 (6 bases). V was clipped by 6 bases and J by 1 base, with 6 bases between them. The CDR3 contains 12 residues. The germline CDR1 and CDR2 sequences are MNHNY and SVGAGI (reference sequence). The CDR3, as DNA: TGTGCCAGCAGGACAGGGAACACTGAAGCTTTCTTT. Its translation is CASRTGNTEAFF.

This clone occurred once. The chain carries TRBV10-3 and TRBJ1-1; 10 nucleotides match TRBD1. The CDR3 runs 16 residues. The germline V gene encodes CDR1 ENHRY and CDR2 SYGVKD. The CDR3 sequence is CACGSSGDRGNTEAFF. The CDR3 DNA reads TGTGCTTGCGGTTCCAGTGGGGACAGGGGGAACACTGAAGCTTTCTTT.

The chain couples TRBV7-9 to TRBJ2-5; D is uncertain. Germline V gene lookup returns CDR1 SEHNR and CDR2 FQNEAQ (reference sequence). V lost 4 bases to trimming and J lost 1 base, with 13 bases between them. This CDR3 is built from 15 residues. As DNA, the CDR3 is TGTGCCAGCAGCTCTACCGGCCATAGCCAAGAGACCCAGTACTTC. It translates to CASSSTGHSQETQYF.

The chain couples TRBV5-1 to TRBJ2-5; 9 bases fit TRBD2. Germline V lookup: CDR1 SGHRS, CDR2 YFSETQ. V was pared by 4 bases and J by 5 bases, with 12 bases of the junction left unmatched. This CDR3 comprises 16 residues. The CDR3 spells CASSEPGLALAETQYF. The CDR3, as DNA: TGCGCCAGCAGCGAACCGGGACTAGCCTTAGCGGAGACCCAGTACTTC.

The chain joins TRBV4-1 to TRBJ2-5, with 7 positions matching TRBD2. Germline CDR1 reads MGHRA; CDR2 reads YSYEKL. The ends lost 5 bases at V and 5 bases at J; junction bases unmatched: 14. CDR3 size: 16 residues. The CDR3 DNA follows: TGCGCCAGCAGCGCCGGTCTAGCGGTGGAGGGGGAGACCCAGTACTTC. This sequence encodes CASSAGLAVEGETQYF.

The chain uses TRBV10-3 and TRBJ1-4; 9 bases are shared with TRBD1. The CDR3 runs to 14 residues. V was pared by 10 bases and J by 5 bases, with 8 bases of the junction left unmatched. The germline V gene has CDR1 ENHRY and CDR2 SYGVKD. The CDR3 region has the DNA TGTGCCACTACAACGGACAGGGGAAATGAAAAACTGTTTTTT. Its protein product is CATTTDRGNEKLFF.

Here the CDR3 reads CASSLTGGFTYNEQFF. DNA for the CDR3: TGTGCCAGCAGTTTAACAGGGGGGTTTACCTACAATGAGCAGTTCTTC. The J gene is TRBJ2-1, the V gene TRBV27; 8 bases align to TRBD1. CDR3 length: 16 residues. V gave up 2 bases and J gave up 2 bases; unmatched junction bases: 5. Germline V gives CDR1 MNHEY, CDR2 SMNVEV (reference sequence).

The chain carries TRBV5-1 and TRBJ1-4; perhaps TRBD1 as D (6 bases). The CDR3 has 15 residues. Trimming stripped 0 bases from V and 7 bases from J, with 13 bases between. Germline V CDR1 and CDR2: SGHRS, YFSETQ. CDR3 bases: TGCGCCAGCAGCTTGGAACTGAGGGGGGGTGAAAAACTGTTTTTT. This encodes CASSLELRGGEKLFF. Complete variable domain (other parts from reference TRBV5-1 and TRBJ1-4): KAGVTQTPRYLIKTRGQQVTLSCSPISGHRSVSWYQQTPGQGLQFLFEYFSETQRNKGNFPGRFSGRQFSNSRSEMNVSTLELGDSALYLCASSLELRGGEKLFFGSGTQLSVL.

This chain links TRBV20-1 with TRBJ1-6; D is uncertain. Germline V CDR1 and CDR2: DFQATT, SNEGSKA (reference sequence). CDR3 length: 9 residues. Trimming took off 7 bases at V and 13 bases at J, with 8 bases between the two ends. CDR3 nucleotides: TGCAGTGTGGCCCCGCCCCTCCACTTT. Amino acids: CSVAPPLHF.

Only a few counts were recorded for this clone. The chain uses TRBV19 and TRBJ2-7; D remains unclear. The V gene lost 5 bases and the J gene lost 0 bases, with 14 bases spanning the gap. The CDR3 consists of 15 residues. Germline V gene data show CDR1 as LNHDA and CDR2 as SQIVND (reference sequence). CDR3 sequence (DNA): TGTGCCAGTAGTGTTTGGGCAGCGAGCTCCTACGAGCAGTACTTC. It specifies CASSVWAASSYEQYF. Variable domain in full (rest from reference TRBV19 and TRBJ2-7): DGGITQSPKYLFRKEGQNVTLSCEQNLNHDAMYWYRQDPGQGLRLIYYSQIVNDFQKGDIAEGYSVSREKKESFPLTVTSAQKNPTAFYLCASSVWAASSYEQYFGPGTRLTVT.

The chain employs TRBV11-2 and TRBJ2-3; D gene unclear. With 5 bases removed from V and 4 bases from J, the gap between germline ends came to 22 bases. Per germline, CDR1 SGHAT and CDR2 FQNNGV. The CDR3 is made up of 17 amino acids. CDR3 DNA: TGTGCCAGCAGCCCCGAATCTGGGTTTGCGTGGGCAGATACGCAGTATTTT. It is translated as CASSPESGFAWADTQYF.